A selection of T cell receptor beta chains follows, all from one sample in a study of control samples from healthy donors and cancer patients. Sequencing used immunoSEQ multiplex PCR; TCRdb keeps in-frame clones, though not all of them. The table has about 130,000 clones, 70% to 90% seen once; the top ten hold around 3%. Sequencing used blood. The receptors originated from a man aged 50 to 60 in good health. The CDR3 runs from the conserved cysteine through the conserved F or W. Fields, in order: V gene, clone size, D gene, J gene, CDR3 DNA, CDR3 protein. D genes are given only for firm matches. For some rows the clone size is stated as once, few or many, or as a class when expanded; others skip it.

V gene: TRBV11-2; clone size: NA; D gene: NA; J gene: TRBJ2-3; CDR3 DNA: TGTGCCAGCAGCTTAGAAACTAACGGCGACACGCAGTATTTT; CDR3 protein: CASSLETNGDTQYF
V gene: TRBV5-6; clone size: NA; D gene: TRBD1; J gene: TRBJ2-7; CDR3 DNA: TGTGCCAGCAGCTTGGATAGGGGGCTCGCCTACGAGCAGTACTTC; CDR3 protein: CASSLDRGLAYEQYF
V gene: TRBV27; clone size: NA; D gene: TRBD1; J gene: TRBJ2-1; CDR3 DNA: TGTGCCAGCAGTAAAGAGACAGGGAGCTCCTACAATGAGCAGTTCTTC; CDR3 protein: CASSKETGSSYNEQFF
V gene: TRBV9; clone size: NA; D gene: TRBD1; J gene: TRBJ2-2; CDR3 DNA: TGTGCCAGCAGCTCTCGAACGACAGGGGGCCACACCGGGGAGCTGTTTTTT; CDR3 protein: CASSSRTTGGHTGELFF
V gene: TRBV21-1; clone size: NA; D gene: NA; J gene: TRBJ1-6; CDR3 DNA: TGTGCCAGCGAACAGGCGGCCTATAATTCACCCCTCCACTTT; CDR3 protein: CASEQAAYNSPLHF
V gene: TRBV24-1; clone size: NA; D gene: NA; J gene: TRBJ2-1; CDR3 DNA: TGTGCCACCAGTGATGGACGGGAGCAGTTCTTC; CDR3 protein: CATSDGREQFF
V gene: TRBV5-1; clone size: NA; D gene: TRBD1; J gene: TRBJ2-3; CDR3 DNA: TGCGCCAGCACTGGGGGACAGGGGGCAGATACGCAGTATTTT; CDR3 protein: CASTGGQGADTQYF
V gene: TRBV9; clone size: NA; D gene: NA; J gene: TRBJ1-6; CDR3 DNA: TGTGCCAGCAGCGTAGCTACGAGGGGTAAATCACCCCTCCACTTT; CDR3 protein: CASSVATRGKSPLHF
V gene: TRBV5-1; clone size: NA; D gene: NA; J gene: TRBJ2-5; CDR3 DNA: TGCGCCAGCAGCTTGTCCGAGGGCGGGATGAGGCAAGAGACCCAGTACTTC; CDR3 protein: CASSLSEGGMRQETQYF
V gene: TRBV7-9; clone size: once; D gene: TRBD1; J gene: TRBJ2-7; CDR3 DNA: TGTGCCAGCAGCTTAGGGACAGGGCCCCACGAGCAGTACTTC; CDR3 protein: CASSLGTGPHEQYF
V gene: TRBV7-2; clone size: once; D gene: NA; J gene: TRBJ1-1; CDR3 DNA: TGTGCCAGCAGCTTACTTCGATCTACCACTGAAGCTTTCTTT; CDR3 protein: CASSLLRSTTEAFF